This T cell receptor beta chain was recovered during a study of OX40 agonist ivuxolimab in advanced cancers. The study, taken as a whole, reports: Averaged across samples, CD8+ T cells carried more expanded clones than CD4+ did. In the 0.1 to 3.0 mg/kg range, CD4+ and CD8+ blood T cells had expanded clonally by week 6.

The V gene's germline CDR1 is SGHRS and CDR2 YFSETQ. This CDR3 comprises 16 residues. V was clipped by 4 bases and J by 5 bases; unmatched bases: 13. In regard to this clone: Its antigen is not known.

Data came from immunoSEQ multiplex PCR; TCRdb stores just in-frame clones and leaves some out. Found here are 85,000 to 100,000 clones, roughly 89% of them singletons; the top ten hold roughly 0.84%. Sequences were derived from CD4+ or CD8+ T cells sorted from blood, sampled in a trial of the OX40 agonist ivuxolimab. The TCR originated in an adult with an advanced solid tumor such as melanoma, head and neck, liver or kidney cancer. The rearrangement joins TRBV5-1 to TRBJ2-7, with TRBD1 identical over 9 bases. The CDR3 region is CASSRNLQGAGDEQYF. The CDR3 DNA follows: TGCGCCAGCAGCCGCAACTTACAGGGGGCAGGTGACGAGCAGTACTTC.